Following are 27 T cell receptor beta chains from one sample sequenced in a study of identical twins. MiXCR, run by TCRdb on the 5' RACE reads, gives a single entry per CDR3 protein. The table lists approximately 1.8 million distinct CDR3 sequences, less than 40% of them singletons, with over 0.25% in the top ten. The sample was cord blood. Receptors originate from a newborn girl in good health.

This clonotype was observed a few times. V gene TRBV4-2 combines with J gene TRBJ2-7; tentative D call: TRBD1 (6 bases). Trimming shortened V by 4 bases and J by 2 bases, and 12 bases separated the two germline ends. Germline V lookup: CDR1 LGHNA, CDR2 YNFKEQ. The CDR3 runs to 14 residues. CDR3 in DNA: TGTGCCAGCAGCCTCCGACAGGTGACCTACGAGCAGTACTTC. Translating gives CASSLRQVTYEQYF.

This clonotype was seen only a few times. The chain uses TRBV25-1 and TRBJ1-5; TRBD1 matches at 8 bases. CDR1 and CDR2 (germline): MGHDK, SYGVNS. V was pared by 9 bases and J by 5 bases, with 18 bases of the junction left unmatched. This CDR3 has 17 amino acids. The DNA of the CDR3 is TGTGCCAGACGCCTCCTGGACAGGGTCGGTCAGTATCAGCCCCAGCATTTT. It encodes CARRLLDRVGQYQPQHF.

The chain joins TRBV15 to TRBJ2-3; tentative D call: TRBD2 (6 bases). This CDR3 is 17 amino acids long. Trimming pared 1 base from V and 1 base from J, leaving 15 bases between. Looked up from germline, CDR1 is LNHNV and CDR2 is YYDKDF (reference sequence). In DNA, the CDR3 is TGTGCCACCAGCAGAGGCGGGACGTATTTAGGCACAGATACGCAGTATTTT. Protein product: CATSRGGTYLGTDTQYF.

The gene calls are TRBV27 and TRBJ1-6, with TRBD1 matching 7 bases. Trimming took 6 bases from V and 11 from J; bases not matched to a gene: 4. The length of the CDR3 is 12 residues. Germline V lookup: CDR1 MNHEY, CDR2 SMNVEV (reference sequence). The CDR3 loop reads CASSTGTAPLHF. CDR3 nucleotides: TGTGCCAGCAGCACCGGGACAGCACCCCTCCACTTT.

In this sample, this clonotype turned up a few times. This rearrangement joins TRBV5-5 to TRBJ2-7; D is unclear. Trimming left V 2 bases short and J 2 bases short, with 11 bases between. The germline V gene encodes CDR1 SGHKS and CDR2 YYEKEE (reference sequence). The CDR3 spans 14 residues. The CDR3 region is CASSFRGPAYEQYF. DNA of the CDR3: TGTGCCAGCAGCTTCAGAGGTCCCGCCTACGAGCAGTACTTC.

The CDR3 here is CASISKQGWVQETQYF. CDR3 nucleotide sequence: TGTGCCAGCATTTCGAAACAGGGTTGGGTACAAGAGACCCAGTACTTC. The chain couples TRBV6-6 to TRBJ2-5; tentatively, D is TRBD1 (6 bases). The V end lost 7 bases, the J end lost 2 bases, and 20 bases lay between the germline ends. The CDR3 has 16 residues. In germline, CDR1 is MNHNY, CDR2 SVGAGI (reference sequence).

This clonotype occurred a few times. The rearrangement joins TRBV7-2 to TRBJ2-4; D might be TRBD2 (6 bases). The closer fit of TRBJ2-7 to the DNA end suggests the J call may be wrong. CDR1 and CDR2 (germline): SGHTA, FQGNSA. The CDR3 sequence is 15 residues long. CDR3 amino acids: CASSPGRGNTYEQYF. CDR3 in DNA: TGTGCCAGCAGCCCCGGGAGAGGGAATACCTACGAGCAGTACTTC.

This clonotype was picked up a small number of times. This sequence joins TRBV30 and TRBJ2-1, with TRBD2 matching 11 bases. CDR3 length equals 15 residues. The germline V gene encodes CDR1 GTSNPN and CDR2 SVGIG (reference sequence). V dropped 3 bases and J dropped 2; count of bases not matched to a gene: 3. The CDR3 coding sequence is TGTGCCTGGAGGAAACTAGCGGGGGCCTACAATGAGCAGTTCTTC. Encoded protein: CAWRKLAGAYNEQFF.

V is TRBV20-1 and J is TRBJ1-1; D not resolved. The CDR3 is 13 residues long. V was clipped by 6 bases and J by 1 base, with 12 bases between them. CDR1 is DFQATT and CDR2 is SNEGSKA in the germline V gene (reference sequence). DNA of the CDR3: TGCAGTGCCCCCGGAAGGGCGAACACTGAAGCTTTCTTT. Its translation is CSAPGRANTEAFF.

V usage is TRBV7-2 and J usage is TRBJ2-1, with 11 positions matching TRBD2. Germline CDR1 reads SGHTA; CDR2 reads FQGNSA. With V trimmed by 1 base and J by 9 bases, 8 bases remained unmatched. The CDR3 length is 16 residues. CDR3 bases: TGTGCCAGCAGCTTAGGGCCTAGCGGGGGGTTCCTTGAGCAGTTCTTC. It specifies CASSLGPSGGFLEQFF.

V is TRBV4-1 and J is TRBJ2-3; D remains unclear. CDR1 is MGHRA and CDR2 is YSYEKL in the germline V gene. This CDR3 comprises 14 residues. V was trimmed by 5 bases and J by 5 bases, leaving 14 bases between them. CDR3 sequence: CASSVGEALDTQYF. Written as DNA, the CDR3 is TGCGCCAGCAGCGTAGGCGAGGCCCTAGATACGCAGTATTTT.

A few counts support this clonotype. V and J are TRBV27 and TRBJ1-2; maybe TRBD1 (6 bases). The V end was cut by 8 bases, the J end by 4 bases, with 17 bases between. The CDR3 is made up of 14 amino acids. CDR1 is MNHEY, CDR2 SMNVEV, per germline (reference sequence). This chain's CDR3 is CASAGTWVSYGYTF. The DNA for the CDR3 is TGTGCCAGCGCCGGGACATGGGTCAGCTATGGCTACACCTTC.

This clonotype was seen a few times. The chain employs TRBV20-1 and TRBJ2-3; no definite D call. The germline V gene has CDR1 DFQATT and CDR2 SNEGSKA (reference sequence). The CDR3 length is 13 residues. V was pared by 7 bases and J by 3 bases, with 14 bases between. CDR3 DNA sequence: TGCAGTGTGGGTAGGATCAGAACAGATACGCAGTATTTT. It codes for CSVGRIRTDTQYF.

This clonotype was seen only a few times. V gene TRBV3-1 combines with J gene TRBJ2-7; D is uncertain. The length of the CDR3 is 15 residues. Trimming took off 1 base at V and 2 bases at J, with 12 bases between the two ends. The germline V gene encodes CDR1 LGHDT and CDR2 YNNKEL (reference sequence). CDR3 DNA: TGTGCCAGCAGCCAAGTCTCGACTGTACCCTACGAGCAGTACTTC. Its protein product is CASSQVSTVPYEQYF.

This clonotype has only a few counts. The genes are TRBV20-1 and TRBJ1-4; a weak D match, TRBD1 (6 bases). The CDR3 spans 13 residues. Germline CDR1 and CDR2: DFQATT and SNEGSKA (reference sequence). V dropped 3 bases and J dropped 3 bases, with 8 bases sitting between them. CDR3 in DNA: TGCAGTGCTAGGGACAGTCCTAATGAAAAACTGTTTTTT. The encoded protein is CSARDSPNEKLFF.

This clonotype showed up just a few times. The chain carries TRBV5-1 and TRBJ2-1; 9 nucleotides line up with TRBD2. This CDR3 has 16 amino acids. J lost 5 bases, V lost 2 bases, and 8 bases had no gene match. Germline V gene lookup returns CDR1 SGHRS and CDR2 YFSETQ. CDR3 sequence: CASSFLAGKRDNEQFF. The CDR3 coding sequence is TGCGCCAGCAGCTTCCTAGCGGGAAAAAGAGACAATGAGCAGTTCTTC.

V is TRBV7-2 and J is TRBJ1-2; 7 bases align to TRBD1. Trimming cost V 5 bases and J 5 bases; bases outside gene matches: 11. CDR3 size: 15 residues. Per germline, CDR1 SGHTA and CDR2 FQGNSA. The CDR3 here is CASSHPRDSLYGYTF. The DNA for the CDR3 is TGTGCCAGCAGCCATCCGAGGGACAGCTTATATGGCTACACCTTC.

V gene TRBV4-1 combines with J gene TRBJ2-1, with 9 bases fitting TRBD2. The CDR3 is made up of 16 amino acids. Germline V gives CDR1 MGHRA, CDR2 YSYEKL. The junction had 5 bases not matched to a gene; V was cut back by 2 bases and J by 3 bases. As DNA, the CDR3 is TGCGCCAGCAGCCAAACCGGGACTAGCTACTACAATGAGCAGTTCTTC. Translation gives CASSQTGTSYYNEQFF.

Here the CDR3 DNA reads TGCAGTGCTACGGGGGTGCAAGAGACCCAGTACTTC. Protein: CSATGVQETQYF. J is TRBJ2-5 and V is TRBV20-1; weak D call: TRBD2 (6 bases). Germline V gene sequence: CDR1 DFQATT, CDR2 SNEGSKA (reference sequence). The V gene lost 4 bases and the J gene lost 2 bases, with 8 bases spanning the gap. CDR3 size: 12 residues.

The CDR3 reads CASSLLAGNPDTQYF. Here the CDR3 DNA reads TGTGCCAGCAGTCTACTAGCGGGAAATCCAGATACGCAGTATTTT. This rearrangement joins TRBV4-2 to TRBJ2-3; 10 bases align to TRBD2. With V trimmed by 6 bases and J by 4 bases, 7 bases remained unmatched. Germline loops: CDR1 LGHNA, CDR2 YNFKEQ. The CDR3 consists of 15 residues.

This clonotype was seen a few times. CDR3 residues: CATSDDGPYRRSNEQFF. The CDR3 DNA is TGTGCCACCAGTGATGACGGGCCGTACCGGAGGAGCAATGAGCAGTTCTTC. The chain is built from TRBV24-1 and TRBJ2-1, with D possibly TRBD2 on 5 matching bases. CDR3 length equals 17 residues. Germline V gives CDR1 KGHDR, CDR2 SFDVKD. V gave up 3 bases and J gave up 6 bases, with 20 bases separating them.

There are a few counts of this clonotype. The chain is built from TRBV29-1 and TRBJ1-1, with a weak D call TRBD1 (6 bases). This CDR3 has 14 residues. Trimming left V 3 bases short and J 6 bases short, with 17 bases between. CDR1 and CDR2 (germline): SQVTM, ANQGSEA. The CDR3 DNA reads as TGCAGCGTTGAGACGGCTCGGGGGCCCTCTGAAGCTTTCTTT. Its protein is CSVETARGPSEAFF.

The CDR3 protein is CASSLSQTRETQYF. As DNA, the CDR3 is TGTGCCAGCAGTTTATCCCAAACTAGAGAGACCCAGTACTTC. The chain joins TRBV12-3 or TRBV12-4 to TRBJ2-7; D might be TRBD2 (5 bases). The J call is doubtful: the DNA matches TRBJ2-5 better. The CDR3 spans 14 residues.

The CDR3 bases are TGTGCCAGCAGTTCAGCAGATTACAATGAGCAGTACTTC. Translated: CASSSADYNEQYF. The J gene is TRBJ2-4, the V gene TRBV28; D unresolved. The germline V and J ends were trimmed by 4 bases and 13 bases, with 17 bases remaining between them. Germline CDR1 and CDR2: MDHEN and SYDVKM. The CDR3 contains 13 residues.

In its sample, this clonotype was seen many times. The chain links TRBV6-5 to TRBJ2-1; D gene unclear. CDR3 length equals 12 residues. The V gene lost 6 bases and the J gene lost 7 bases, with 10 bases spanning the gap. The germline V gene has CDR1 MNHEY and CDR2 SVGAGI. As DNA, the CDR3 is TGTGCCAGCAGCCGTACAGAGAATGAGCAGTTCTTC. This codes for CASSRTENEQFF.

The chain combines TRBV5-1 with TRBJ2-1; tentatively, D is TRBD1 (5 bases). The CDR3 runs 14 residues. V gave up 7 bases and J gave up 0 bases, with 11 bases separating them. Germline values: CDR1 SGHRS, CDR2 YFSETQ. In nucleotides, the CDR3 is TGCGCCAGCCAAACAGACAGCTCCTACAATGAGCAGTTCTTC. Its protein is CASQTDSSYNEQFF.

The chain has TRBV29-1 and TRBJ1-1, with a weak D call TRBD1 (5 bases). CDR1 is SQVTM and CDR2 is ANQGSEA in the germline V gene. The CDR3 contains 13 residues. V lost 4 bases to trimming and J lost 0 bases, with 9 bases between them. The CDR3 loop is CSVAGLLNTEAFF. The CDR3 nucleotides read TGCAGCGTTGCGGGACTTCTGAACACTGAAGCTTTCTTT.